Sequencing of this T cell receptor beta chain was carried out in a study of CD8+ T cells in alopecia areata. This clone was detected only once. The antigen remains undetermined. The sequencing template was cDNA reverse transcribed from extracted RNA. Some clones are missing from TCRdb's copy, which holds only in-frame ones; the method was immunoSEQ multiplex PCR. Altogether around 97,000 clones are present, just over 85% being singletons, with the ten largest covering over 8.5%. General study points: Throughout tofacitinib, many expanded lesional clones continued to persist in scalp and blood. Possibly because of HLA-related factors, TCR sharing was less clear across patients than in mice. A single nonresponder leaves the baseline CD8+ expansion link to response uncertain.

Germline CDR1 reads SQVTM; CDR2 reads ANQGSEA. This CDR3 contains 16 residues. Sample treatment: oral pan-JAK inhibitor, 5-10 mg twice daily. Cell sorting on a FACSAria was used to separate CD4+ and CD8+ T cells from the PBMCs. This clonotype originated in a human donor with alopecia areata. The chain joins TRBV29-1 to TRBJ2-5; TRBD1 aligns across 9 bases. The last part of the DNA fits TRBJ2-7 better; the J call may be wrong. This sample comprised CD8+ T cells sorted from blood, obtained at approximately week 30, from a patient treated with tofacitinib. The CDR3 bases are TGCAGCGTTGAAGATCGGGGACAGGGACCGGACTACGAGCAGTACTTC. This gives the protein CSVEDRGQGPDYEQYF.